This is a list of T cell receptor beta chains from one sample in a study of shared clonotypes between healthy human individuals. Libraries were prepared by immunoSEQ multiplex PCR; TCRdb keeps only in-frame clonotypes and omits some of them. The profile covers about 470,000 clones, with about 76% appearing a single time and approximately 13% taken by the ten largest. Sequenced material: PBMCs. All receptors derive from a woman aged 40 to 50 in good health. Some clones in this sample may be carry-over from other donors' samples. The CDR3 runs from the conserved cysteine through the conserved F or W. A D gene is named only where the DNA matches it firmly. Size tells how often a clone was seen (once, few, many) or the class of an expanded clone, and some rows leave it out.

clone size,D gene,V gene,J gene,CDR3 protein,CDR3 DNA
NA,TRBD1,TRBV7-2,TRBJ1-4,CASRPTGVGEKLFF,TGTGCCAGCAGACCTACAGGGGTGGGTGAAAAACTGTTTTTT
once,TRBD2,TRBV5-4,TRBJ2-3,CASTGLATDTQYF,TGTGCCAGCACGGGACTAGCCACAGATACGCAGTATTTT
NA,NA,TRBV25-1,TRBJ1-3,CASSELGQHSGNTIYF,TGTGCCAGCAGTGAATTAGGACAGCACTCTGGAAACACCATATATTTT
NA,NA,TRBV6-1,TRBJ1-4,CASSEEGYGDEKLFF,TGTGCCAGCAGTGAAGAAGGGTACGGCGATGAAAAACTGTTTTTT
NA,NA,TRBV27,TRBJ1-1,CASSPSLTEVSEAFF,TGTGCCAGCAGTCCCTCTTTGACAGAGGTCTCTGAAGCTTTCTTT
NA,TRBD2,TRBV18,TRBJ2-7,CASSLALAVPTYEQYF,TGTGCCAGCTCACTAGCCCTAGCGGTACCCACCTACGAGCAGTACTTC
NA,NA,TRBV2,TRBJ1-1,CASSEWRGEAFF,TGTGCCAGCAGTGAGTGGAGGGGGGAAGCTTTCTTT
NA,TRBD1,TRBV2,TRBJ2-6,CASRGRTGPGANVLTF,TGTGCCAGCAGGGGTAGGACAGGGCCCGGGGCCAACGTCCTGACTTTC
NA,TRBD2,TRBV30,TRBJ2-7,CAWSGLAGEQYF,TGTGCCTGGAGTGGCTTAGCGGGTGAGCAGTACTTC
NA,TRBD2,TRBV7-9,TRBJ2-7,CASSSGGGQYF,TGTGCCAGCAGCTCCGGCGGGGGGCAGTACTTC
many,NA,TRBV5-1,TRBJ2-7,CASSYIVGDQYEQYF,TGCGCCAGCAGCTATATTGTCGGAGATCAGTACGAGCAGTACTTC
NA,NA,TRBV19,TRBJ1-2,CASTDGGGFGYGYTF,TGTGCCAGTACCGACGGGGGAGGCTTCGGGTATGGCTACACCTTC